A selection of T cell receptor beta chains follows, all from one sample in a study of Ad26.COV2.S vaccination and SARS-CoV-2 variants. Profiled with immunoSEQ multiplex PCR; TCRdb holds only in-frame clones, not every one. The repertoire holds around 500,000 clones, with about 88% as singletons. Sequencing used peripheral blood, obtained in a trial of Ad26.COV2.S vaccine versus placebo. The receptors were sampled from a person aged 18-60 years who received the Ad26.COV2.S COVID-19 vaccine or a placebo. The CDR3 runs from the conserved cysteine through the conserved F or W. The D gene is left open where the match is weak. Clone size appears in some rows only: once, few, many, or a class for an expanded clone.

D	V	size	J	CDR3	DNA
TRBD2	TRBV6-4	medium-sized	TRBJ2-1	CASSDSTSGASQEQFF	TGTGCCAGCAGTGACTCGACCAGCGGGGCGTCACAGGAGCAGTTCTTC
NA	TRBV20-1	NA	TRBJ1-2	CSGWDYGYTF	TGCAGTGGGTGGGACTATGGCTACACCTTC
TRBD2	TRBV30	NA	TRBJ2-3	CAWRVAGATDTQYF	TGTGCCTGGAGGGTAGCGGGGGCAACAGATACGCAGTATTTT
TRBD1	TRBV15	NA	TRBJ1-3	CATSRDGTDSGNTIYF	TGTGCCACCAGCAGAGATGGGACAGACTCTGGAAACACCATATATTTT
NA	TRBV28	NA	TRBJ2-3	CASNRGGSADTQYF	TGTGCCAGCAATAGGGGTGGAAGTGCAGATACGCAGTATTTT
NA	TRBV30	NA	TRBJ2-3	CAWSASQPDTQYF	TGTGCCTGGAGTGCCAGTCAACCAGATACGCAGTATTTT
TRBD2	TRBV6-6	NA	TRBJ2-7	CASRRTSGYEVRHEQYF	TGTGCCAGCAGGCGAACTAGCGGGTACGAAGTACGCCACGAGCAGTACTTC
NA	TRBV28	NA	TRBJ1-1	CASSPPRREAFF	TGTGCCAGCAGTCCGCCCCGGCGAGAGGCTTTCTTT
NA	TRBV7-8	once	TRBJ1-4	CASSLKRRFGWGAPGEKLFF	TGTGCCAGCAGCTTAAAGAGAAGGTTCGGGTGGGGGGCGCCCGGTGAAAAACTGTTTTTT
NA	TRBV19	NA	TRBJ2-1	CASSMLRGVTYNEQFF	TGTGCCAGTAGTATGCTTAGGGGGGTGACCTACAATGAGCAGTTCTTC
NA	TRBV27	NA	TRBJ1-2	CASSDTSIYGSGSYGYTF	TGTGCCAGCAGTGACACCTCGATTTACGGATCAGGGTCCTATGGCTACACCTTC
TRBD2	TRBV29-1	NA	TRBJ2-5	CSVRQIAGVAGTQYF	TGCAGCGTGCGCCAAATAGCGGGGGTGGCAGGGACCCAGTACTTC
NA	TRBV6-5	NA	TRBJ1-1	CASRAGGNTEAFF	TGTGCCAGCAGGGCTGGCGGGAACACTGAAGCTTTCTTT
NA	TRBV28	NA	TRBJ1-1	CASSSVVGGITEAFF	TGTGCCAGCAGTTCGGTTGTTGGGGGGATCACTGAAGCTTTCTTT
NA	TRBV5-4	once	TRBJ2-6	CASSLARASGANVLTF	TGTGCCAGCAGCTTGGCCAGGGCCTCTGGGGCCAACGTCCTGACTTTC
TRBD2	TRBV2	NA	TRBJ2-1	CASTGLAGGVEQFF	TGTGCCAGCACCGGACTAGCGGGAGGGGTTGAGCAGTTCTTC
NA	TRBV9	NA	TRBJ1-4	CASSVEGLPNEKLFF	TGTGCCAGCAGCGTAGAAGGGCTTCCTAATGAAAAACTGTTTTTT
TRBD2	TRBV5-1	NA	TRBJ2-1	CASSQDGLAGGYEQFF	TGCGCCAGCAGCCAGGACGGACTAGCGGGAGGTTATGAGCAGTTCTTC
TRBD2	TRBV5-5	NA	TRBJ2-3	CASSLWGLATDTQYF	TGTGCCAGCAGCTTGTGGGGACTAGCGACAGATACGCAGTATTTT
TRBD1	TRBV3-1/TRBV3-2	NA	TRBJ2-7	CASSQDRQGVHEQYF	TGTGCCAGCAGCCAAGATCGCCAGGGGGTCCACGAGCAGTACTTC
NA	TRBV6-5	few	TRBJ1-5	CASSRNSNQPQHF	TGTGCCAGCAGTCGTAATAGCAATCAGCCCCAGCATTTT
TRBD1	TRBV7-8	once	TRBJ1-6	CASGTGGVLDKNSPLHF	TGTGCCAGCGGAACAGGGGGCGTTTTGGACAAGAATTCACCCCTCCACTTT
NA	TRBV9	NA	TRBJ1-1	CASSVTGANTEAFF	TGTGCCAGCAGCGTTACCGGGGCGAACACTGAAGCTTTCTTT
TRBD1	TRBV7-8	NA	TRBJ1-4	CASRATGATNEKLFF	TGTGCCAGCAGGGCCACAGGGGCAACTAATGAAAAACTGTTTTTT
TRBD1	TRBV6-2/TRBV6-3	NA	TRBJ2-5	CASSYSRGHLETQYF	TGTGCCAGCAGTTACTCCAGGGGGCATTTAGAGACCCAGTACTTC
NA	TRBV7-9	NA	TRBJ1-2	CASSGTPGQGYTF	TGTGCCAGCAGCGGTACCCCAGGACAAGGCTACACCTTC
NA	TRBV4-3	NA	TRBJ1-4	CASSQDRQVLEKLFF	TGCGCCAGCAGCCAAGACCGACAGGTCCTTGAAAAACTGTTTTTT
TRBD1	TRBV5-1	NA	TRBJ1-4	CASSSGQGKFEKLFF	TGCGCCAGCAGCTCTGGACAGGGGAAATTTGAAAAACTGTTTTTT
NA	TRBV12-5	NA	TRBJ2-5	CASGLGVRGQETQYF	TGTGCTAGTGGTTTGGGTGTCCGGGGGCAAGAGACCCAGTACTTC
NA	TRBV6-5	NA	TRBJ2-7	CASQPGQYFREQYF	TGTGCCAGCCAACCCGGGCAGTATTTCCGCGAGCAGTACTTC
TRBD1	TRBV7-8	NA	TRBJ1-1	CASSSQQGIEAFF	TGTGCCAGCAGCTCCCAACAGGGGATTGAAGCTTTCTTT
NA	TRBV9	NA	TRBJ1-3	CASSVATGGSGNTIYF	TGTGCCAGCAGCGTAGCTACGGGAGGCTCTGGAAACACCATATATTTT
NA	TRBV6-5	NA	TRBJ2-3	CASSHRSTDTQYF	TGTGCCAGCAGTCACAGGAGCACAGATACGCAGTATTTT
NA	TRBV6-5	NA	TRBJ2-1	CASSRTAPSYNEQFF	TGTGCCAGCAGTAGGACAGCGCCCTCCTACAATGAGCAGTTCTTC
NA	TRBV27	NA	TRBJ1-6	CASSPTGFNSPLHF	TGTGCCAGCAGCCCTACAGGCTTTAATTCACCCCTCCACTTT
TRBD2	TRBV2	NA	TRBJ2-3	CASSGWGLAGADTQYF	TGTGCCAGCAGTGGTTGGGGACTAGCGGGAGCCGATACGCAGTATTTT
TRBD2	TRBV9	NA	TRBJ2-3	CASSVTSGVRDTQYF	TGTGCCAGCAGCGTGACTAGCGGCGTCCGGGATACGCAGTATTTT
TRBD2	TRBV6-5	NA	TRBJ2-5	CASSYSTSGGQETQYF	TGTGCCAGCAGTTACTCGACTAGCGGGGGTCAAGAGACCCAGTACTTC
NA	TRBV6-5	once	TRBJ2-3	CASSSPTDTQYF	TGTGCCAGCAGTTCCCCGACGGATACGCAGTATTTT
NA	TRBV9	few	TRBJ1-6	CASRDSPLHF	TGTGCCAGCAGAGATTCACCCCTCCACTTT